This T cell receptor beta chain comes out of a study of OX40 agonist ivuxolimab in advanced cancers. Per the germline V gene, CDR1 is SGDLS and CDR2 is YYNGEE. CDR3 length: 16 residues. V lost 3 bases and J lost 3; bases outside the gene matches: 6. Sequencing used immunoSEQ multiplex PCR; TCRdb keeps in-frame clones, though not all of them. The sample carries roughly 50,000 clones, around 80% recorded once. The chain employs TRBV9 and TRBJ1-1; the match to TRBD1 covers 12 bases. The receptor was isolated from an adult with an advanced solid tumor such as melanoma, head and neck, liver or kidney cancer. The sequencing used CD4+ or CD8+ T cells sorted from blood, collected in a trial of the OX40 agonist ivuxolimab. The CDR3 nucleotides read TGTGCCAGCAGCGAGGGACAGGGGGCGCAGGACACTGAAGCTTTCTTT. Translating it yields CASSEGQGAQDTEAFF. The variable domain in full, completed from reference TRBV9 and TRBJ1-1, reads DSGVTQTPKHLITATGQRVTLRCSPRSGDLSVYWYQQSLDQGLQFLIQYYNGEERAKGNILERFSAQQFPDLHSELNLSSLELGDSALYFCASSEGQGAQDTEAFFGQGTRLTVV.